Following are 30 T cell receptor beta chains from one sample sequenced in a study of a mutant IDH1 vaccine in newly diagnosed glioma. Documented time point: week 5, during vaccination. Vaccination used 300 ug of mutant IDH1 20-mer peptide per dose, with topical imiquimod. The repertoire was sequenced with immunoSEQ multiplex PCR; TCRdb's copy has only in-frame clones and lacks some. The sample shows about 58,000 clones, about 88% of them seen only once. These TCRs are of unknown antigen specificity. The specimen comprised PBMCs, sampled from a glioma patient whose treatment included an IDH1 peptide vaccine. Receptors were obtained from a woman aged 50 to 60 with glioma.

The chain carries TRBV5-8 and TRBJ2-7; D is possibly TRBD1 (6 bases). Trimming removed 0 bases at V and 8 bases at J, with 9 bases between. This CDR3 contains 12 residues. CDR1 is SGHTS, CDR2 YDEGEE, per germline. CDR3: CASSLAGAQQYF. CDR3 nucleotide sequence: TGTGCCAGCAGCTTGGCAGGGGCACAGCAGTACTTC.

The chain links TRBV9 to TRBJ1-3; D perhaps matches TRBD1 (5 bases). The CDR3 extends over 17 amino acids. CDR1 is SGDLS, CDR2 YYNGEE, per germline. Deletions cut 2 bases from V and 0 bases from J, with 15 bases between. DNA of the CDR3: TGTGCCAGCAGCGTGGGGTTCGGGGGTTACTCTGGAAACACCATATATTTT. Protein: CASSVGFGGYSGNTIYF.

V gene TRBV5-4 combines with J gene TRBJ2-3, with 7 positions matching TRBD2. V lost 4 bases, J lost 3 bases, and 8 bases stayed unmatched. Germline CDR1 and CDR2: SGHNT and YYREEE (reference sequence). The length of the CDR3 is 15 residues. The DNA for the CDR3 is TGTGCCAGCAGCCCGTTTGGCGGGAGAACAGATACGCAGTATTTT. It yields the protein CASSPFGGRTDTQYF.

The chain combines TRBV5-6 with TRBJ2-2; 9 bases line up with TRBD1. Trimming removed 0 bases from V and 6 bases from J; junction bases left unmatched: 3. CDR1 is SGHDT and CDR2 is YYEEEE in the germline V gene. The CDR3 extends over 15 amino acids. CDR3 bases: TGTGCCAGCAGCTTGGACAGGGGGCTGGCCGGGGAGCTGTTTTTT. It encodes CASSLDRGLAGELFF. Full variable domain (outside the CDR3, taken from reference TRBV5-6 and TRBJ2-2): DAGVTQSPTHLIKTRGQQVTLRCSPKSGHDTVSWYQQALGQGPQFIFQYYEEEERQRGNFPDRFSGHQFPNYSSELNVNALLLGDSALYLCASSLDRGLAGELFFGEGSRLTVL.

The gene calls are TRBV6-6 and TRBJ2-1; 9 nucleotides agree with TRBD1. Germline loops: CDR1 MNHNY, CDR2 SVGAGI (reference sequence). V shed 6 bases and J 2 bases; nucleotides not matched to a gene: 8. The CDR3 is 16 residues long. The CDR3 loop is CASSRQGVVPYNEQFF. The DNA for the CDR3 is TGTGCCAGCAGCCGACAGGGGGTAGTACCCTACAATGAGCAGTTCTTC.

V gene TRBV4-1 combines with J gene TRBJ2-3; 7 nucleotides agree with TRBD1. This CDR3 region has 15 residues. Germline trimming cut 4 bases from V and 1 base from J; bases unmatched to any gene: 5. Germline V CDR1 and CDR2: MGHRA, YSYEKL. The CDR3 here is CASSPRQGGTDTQYF. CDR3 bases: TGCGCCAGCAGCCCTCGACAGGGAGGCACAGATACGCAGTATTTT.

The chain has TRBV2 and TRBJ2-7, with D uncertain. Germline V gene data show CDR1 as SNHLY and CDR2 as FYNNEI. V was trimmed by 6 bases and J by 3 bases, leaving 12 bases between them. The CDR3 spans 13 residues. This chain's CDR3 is CASRRDTIYEQYF. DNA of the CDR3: TGTGCCAGCAGACGCGACACAATCTACGAGCAGTACTTC.

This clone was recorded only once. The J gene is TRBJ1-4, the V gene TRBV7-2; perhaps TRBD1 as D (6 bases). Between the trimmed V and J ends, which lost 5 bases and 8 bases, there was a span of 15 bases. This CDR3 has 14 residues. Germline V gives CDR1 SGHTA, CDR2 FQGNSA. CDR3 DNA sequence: TGTGCCAGCAGCGATGGGGGGCTGAACGAAAAACTGTTTTTT. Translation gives CASSDGGLNEKLFF.

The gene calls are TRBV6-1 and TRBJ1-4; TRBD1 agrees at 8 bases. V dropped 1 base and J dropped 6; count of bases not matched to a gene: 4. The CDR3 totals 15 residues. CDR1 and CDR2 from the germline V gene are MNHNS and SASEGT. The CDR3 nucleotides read TGTGCCAGCAGTGAAGGTGACAGGGGATATGAAAAACTGTTTTTT. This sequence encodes CASSEGDRGYEKLFF.

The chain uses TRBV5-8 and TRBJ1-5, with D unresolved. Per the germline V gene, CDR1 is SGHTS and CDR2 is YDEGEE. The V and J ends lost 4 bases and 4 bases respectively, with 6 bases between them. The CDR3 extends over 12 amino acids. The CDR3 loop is CASSLKNQPQHF. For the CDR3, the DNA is TGTGCCAGCAGCCTGAAGAATCAGCCCCAGCATTTT.

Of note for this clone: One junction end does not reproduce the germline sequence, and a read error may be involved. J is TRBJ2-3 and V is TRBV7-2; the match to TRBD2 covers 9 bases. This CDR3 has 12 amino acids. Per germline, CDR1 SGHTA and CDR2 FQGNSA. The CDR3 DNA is TGTGCCAGCAGCACCCAGCGGGGGGCCAGGGATTTT. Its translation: CASSTQRGARDF.

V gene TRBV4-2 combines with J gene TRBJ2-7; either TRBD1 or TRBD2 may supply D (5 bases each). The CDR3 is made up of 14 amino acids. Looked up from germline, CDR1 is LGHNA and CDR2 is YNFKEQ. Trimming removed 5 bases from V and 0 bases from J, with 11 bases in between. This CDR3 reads CASSVSGTSYEQYF. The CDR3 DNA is TGTGCCAGCAGCGTCTCCGGGACCTCCTACGAGCAGTACTTC.

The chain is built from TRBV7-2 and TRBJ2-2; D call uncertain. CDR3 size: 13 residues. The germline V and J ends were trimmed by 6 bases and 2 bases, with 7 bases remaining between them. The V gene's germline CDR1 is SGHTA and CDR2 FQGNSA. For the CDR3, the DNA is TGTGCCAGCAGAACGACTAACACCGGGGAGCTGTTTTTT. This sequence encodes CASRTTNTGELFF. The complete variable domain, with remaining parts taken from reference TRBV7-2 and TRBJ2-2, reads GAGVSQSPSNKVTEKGKDVELRCDPISGHTALYWYRQSLGQGLEFLIYFQGNSAPDKSGLPSDRFSAERTGGSVSTLTIQRTQQEDSAVYLCASRTTNTGELFFGEGSRLTVL.

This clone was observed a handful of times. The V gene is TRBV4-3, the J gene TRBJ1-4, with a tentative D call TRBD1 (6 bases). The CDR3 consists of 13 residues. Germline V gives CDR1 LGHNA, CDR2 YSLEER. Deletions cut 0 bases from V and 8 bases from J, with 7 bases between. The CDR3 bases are TGCGCCAGCAGCCAAGAAACAGGGGAAAAACTGTTTTTT. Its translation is CASSQETGEKLFF.

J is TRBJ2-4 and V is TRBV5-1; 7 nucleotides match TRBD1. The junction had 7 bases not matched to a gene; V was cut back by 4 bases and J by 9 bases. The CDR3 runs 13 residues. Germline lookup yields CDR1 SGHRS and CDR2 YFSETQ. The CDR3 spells CASSILRTGIQYF. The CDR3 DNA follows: TGCGCCAGCAGCATCCTCCGGACAGGCATTCAGTACTTC. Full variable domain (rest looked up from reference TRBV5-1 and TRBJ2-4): KAGVTQTPRYLIKTRGQQVTLSCSPISGHRSVSWYQQTPGQGLQFLFEYFSETQRNKGNFPGRFSGRQFSNSRSEMNVSTLELGDSALYLCASSILRTGIQYFGAGTRLSVL.

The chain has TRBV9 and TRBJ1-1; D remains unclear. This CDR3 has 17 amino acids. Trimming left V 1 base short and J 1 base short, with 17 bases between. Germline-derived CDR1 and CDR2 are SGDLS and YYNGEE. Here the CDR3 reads CASSVSGLMQPNTEAFF. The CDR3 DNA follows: TGTGCCAGCAGCGTATCGGGCCTTATGCAACCGAACACTGAAGCTTTCTTT.

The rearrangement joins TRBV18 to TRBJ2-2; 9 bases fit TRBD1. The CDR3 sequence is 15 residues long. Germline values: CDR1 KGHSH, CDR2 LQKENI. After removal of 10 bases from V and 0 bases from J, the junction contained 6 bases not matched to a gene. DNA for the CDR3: TGTGCCACCCGGGACAGGGCGACGAACACCGGGGAGCTGTTTTTT. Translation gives CATRDRATNTGELFF.

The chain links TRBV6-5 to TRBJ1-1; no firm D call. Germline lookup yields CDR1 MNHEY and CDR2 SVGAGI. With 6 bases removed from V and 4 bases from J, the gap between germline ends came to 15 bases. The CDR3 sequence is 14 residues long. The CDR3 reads CASRPKQRGTEAFF. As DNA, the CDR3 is TGTGCCAGCAGACCCAAGCAGCGGGGCACTGAAGCTTTCTTT.

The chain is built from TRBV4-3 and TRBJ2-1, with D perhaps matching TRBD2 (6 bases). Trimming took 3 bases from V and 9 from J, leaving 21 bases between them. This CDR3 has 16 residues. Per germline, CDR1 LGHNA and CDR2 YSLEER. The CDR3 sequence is CASSQGLPGTRGEQFF. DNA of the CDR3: TGCGCCAGCAGCCAGGGGCTCCCAGGGACGCGGGGTGAGCAGTTCTTC.

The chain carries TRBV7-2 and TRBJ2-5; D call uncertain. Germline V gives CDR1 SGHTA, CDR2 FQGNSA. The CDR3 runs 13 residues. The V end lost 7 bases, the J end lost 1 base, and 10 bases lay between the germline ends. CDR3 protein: CASNHRSQETQYF. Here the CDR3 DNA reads TGTGCCAGCAACCACCGATCCCAAGAGACCCAGTACTTC. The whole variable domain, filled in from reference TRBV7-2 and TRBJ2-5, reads GAGVSQSPSNKVTEKGKDVELRCDPISGHTALYWYRQSLGQGLEFLIYFQGNSAPDKSGLPSDRFSAERTGGSVSTLTIQRTQQEDSAVYLCASNHRSQETQYFGPGTRLLVL.

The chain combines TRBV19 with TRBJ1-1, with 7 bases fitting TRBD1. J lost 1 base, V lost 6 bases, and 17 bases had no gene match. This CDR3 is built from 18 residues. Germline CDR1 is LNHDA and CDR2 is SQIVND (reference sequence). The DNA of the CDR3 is TGTGCCAGTAGGGCCGACTCAGGGGGTACCTTTAGGAACACTGAAGCTTTCTTT. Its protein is CASRADSGGTFRNTEAFF.

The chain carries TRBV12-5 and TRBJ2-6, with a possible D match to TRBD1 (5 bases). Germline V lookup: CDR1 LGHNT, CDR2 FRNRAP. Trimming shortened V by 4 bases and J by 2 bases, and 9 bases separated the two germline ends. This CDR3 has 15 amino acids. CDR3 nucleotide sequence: TGTGCTAGTGGTTCAGACAGACCTGGGGCCAACGTCCTGACTTTC. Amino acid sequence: CASGSDRPGANVLTF.

CDR3 in DNA: TGTGCCAGCAGCTTAAAAGGTTACCCAACTAATGAAAAACTGTTTTTT. Amino acids: CASSLKGYPTNEKLFF. The chain has TRBV7-4 and TRBJ1-4; no clear D gene. The length of the CDR3 is 16 residues. In germline, CDR1 is SGHVT, CDR2 SQSDAQ. Deletions cut 2 bases from V and 0 bases from J, with 10 bases between.

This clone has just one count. The CDR3 DNA follows: TGCGCCAGCAGCCCGGAGGGAGGCGGTAGTTTGGGCGAGCAGTACTTC. The encoded protein is CASSPEGGGSLGEQYF. The chain combines TRBV4-1 with TRBJ2-7; possibly TRBD2 for D (6 bases). Trimming left V 4 bases short and J 6 bases short, with 22 bases between. The CDR3 has 16 amino acids. Germline assignment: CDR1 MGHRA and CDR2 YSYEKL.

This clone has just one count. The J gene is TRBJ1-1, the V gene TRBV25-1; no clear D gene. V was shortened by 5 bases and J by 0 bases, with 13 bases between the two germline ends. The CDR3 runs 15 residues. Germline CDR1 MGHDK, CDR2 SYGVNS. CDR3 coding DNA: TGTGCCAGCAGTCCCTTTGGTACCCTGAACACTGAAGCTTTCTTT. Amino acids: CASSPFGTLNTEAFF.

The CDR3 region has the DNA TGTGCCAGCAGCGCAACAGGGTACACTGAAGCTTTCTTT. This translates into CASSATGYTEAFF. The chain carries TRBV9 and TRBJ1-1; D may be TRBD1 (6 bases). Germline V CDR1 and CDR2: SGDLS, YYNGEE. Trimming took off 3 bases at V and 3 bases at J, with 9 bases between the two ends. The CDR3 has 13 residues.

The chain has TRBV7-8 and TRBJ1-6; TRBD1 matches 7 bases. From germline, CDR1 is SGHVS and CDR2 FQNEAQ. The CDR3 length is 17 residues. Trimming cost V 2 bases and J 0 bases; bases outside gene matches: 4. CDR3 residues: CASSLYRGSSYNSPLHF. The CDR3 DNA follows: TGTGCCAGCAGCTTATACAGGGGTAGCTCCTATAATTCACCCCTCCACTTT. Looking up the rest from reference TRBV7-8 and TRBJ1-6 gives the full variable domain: GAGVSQSPRYKVAKRGQDVALRCDPISGHVSLFWYQQALGQGPEFLTYFQNEAQLDKSGLPSDRFFAERPEGSVSTLKIQRTQQEDSAVYLCASSLYRGSSYNSPLHFGNGTRLTVT.

CDR3 sequence reads: CASSDLKGGGQPQHF. Written as DNA, the CDR3 is TGTGCCAGCTCCGACCTAAAGGGGGGGGGTCAGCCCCAGCATTTT. The genes are TRBV27 and TRBJ1-5, with TRBD1 as a possible D gene (6 bases). The V end lost 8 bases, the J end lost 6 bases, and 20 bases lay between the germline ends. Germline CDR1 MNHEY, CDR2 SMNVEV (reference sequence). This CDR3 comprises 15 residues.

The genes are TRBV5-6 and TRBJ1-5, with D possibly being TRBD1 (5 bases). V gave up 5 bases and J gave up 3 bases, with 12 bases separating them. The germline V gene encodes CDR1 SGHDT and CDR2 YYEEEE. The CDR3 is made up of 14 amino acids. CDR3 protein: CASSRGTANQPQHF. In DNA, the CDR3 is TGTGCCAGCAGTCGCGGGACGGCCAATCAGCCCCAGCATTTT.

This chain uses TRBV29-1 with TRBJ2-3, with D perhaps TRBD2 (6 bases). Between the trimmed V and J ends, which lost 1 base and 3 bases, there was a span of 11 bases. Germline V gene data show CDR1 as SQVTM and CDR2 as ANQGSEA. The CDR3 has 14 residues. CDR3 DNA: TGCAGCGTTGAAGGGCGGGGCGGGACAGATACGCAGTATTTT. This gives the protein CSVEGRGGTDTQYF.